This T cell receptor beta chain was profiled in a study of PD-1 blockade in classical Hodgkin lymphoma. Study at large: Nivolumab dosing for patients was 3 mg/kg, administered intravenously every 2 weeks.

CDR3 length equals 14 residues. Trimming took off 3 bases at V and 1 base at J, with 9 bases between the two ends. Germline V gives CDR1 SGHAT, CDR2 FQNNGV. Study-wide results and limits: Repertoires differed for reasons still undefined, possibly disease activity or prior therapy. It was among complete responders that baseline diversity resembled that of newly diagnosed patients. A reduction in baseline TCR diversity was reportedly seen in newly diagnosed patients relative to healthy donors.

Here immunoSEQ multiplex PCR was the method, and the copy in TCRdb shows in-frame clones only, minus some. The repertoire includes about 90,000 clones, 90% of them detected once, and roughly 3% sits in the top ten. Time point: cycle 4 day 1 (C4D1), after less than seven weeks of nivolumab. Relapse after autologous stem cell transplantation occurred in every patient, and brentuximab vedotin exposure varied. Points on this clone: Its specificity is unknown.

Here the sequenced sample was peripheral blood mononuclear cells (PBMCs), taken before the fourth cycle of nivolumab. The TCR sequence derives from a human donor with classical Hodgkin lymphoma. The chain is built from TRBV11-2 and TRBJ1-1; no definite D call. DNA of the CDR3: TGTGCCAGCAGCTTCCGGGCAGGGAACACTGAAGCTTTCTTT. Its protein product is CASSFRAGNTEAFF.